The clone carrying this T cell receptor (beta chain) is a singleton in its sample. The data stem from a study of response to subunit inactivated influenza vaccine. Germline trimming cut 1 base from V and 4 bases from J; bases unmatched to any gene: 7. The CDR3 totals 16 residues. TCRdb redid the calling of the RT-PCR reads with MiXCR, one entry per CDR3 protein. This sample has 150,000 to 200,000 distinct CDR3 sequences, with around 12% found just once. These sequences were also reported in another study, on T cells expressing NK-cell markers. As reported in that work: The authors made TCR beta cDNA libraries by 5'RACE template switching. This switching added a universal primer site and UMIs. NKG2C+ dominant clonotypes from more than 5 donors made up about 1.0-7.0% of CD8+ T cells. Researchers report these clonotypes also headed the CD3+CD56-NKG2C+ fraction in several donors.

The receptor was derived from a man between 45 and 60 years old who received an inactivated influenza vaccine. The chain employs TRBV12-3 or TRBV12-4 and TRBJ2-1, with 7 bases matching TRBD2. Specimen: CD8+ T cells sorted from PBMCs, collected about 11 days after vaccination. CDR3 nucleotides: TGTGCCAGCAGTTTAGGGCAGGGAGGGAGTTACAATGAGCAGTTCTTC. Its translation: CASSLGQGGSYNEQFF.